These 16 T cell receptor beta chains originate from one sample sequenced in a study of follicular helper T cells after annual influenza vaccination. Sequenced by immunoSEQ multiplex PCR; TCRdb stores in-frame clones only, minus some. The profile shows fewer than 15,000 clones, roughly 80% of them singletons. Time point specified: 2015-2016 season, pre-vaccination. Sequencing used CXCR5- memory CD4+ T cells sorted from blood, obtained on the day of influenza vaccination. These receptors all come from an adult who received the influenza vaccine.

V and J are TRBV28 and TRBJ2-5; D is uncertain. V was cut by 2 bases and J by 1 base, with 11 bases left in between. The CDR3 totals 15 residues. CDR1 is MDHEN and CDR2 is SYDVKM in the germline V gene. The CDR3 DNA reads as TGTGCCAGCAGTTTACCACCCAGCCGCCAAGAGACCCAGTACTTC. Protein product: CASSLPPSRQETQYF.

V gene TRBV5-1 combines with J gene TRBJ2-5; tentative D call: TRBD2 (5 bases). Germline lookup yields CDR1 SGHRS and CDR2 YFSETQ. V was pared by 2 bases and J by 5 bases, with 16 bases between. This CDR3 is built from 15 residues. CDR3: CASSFFDRSGETQYF. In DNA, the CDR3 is TGCGCCAGCAGCTTTTTCGACCGATCGGGGGAGACCCAGTACTTC.

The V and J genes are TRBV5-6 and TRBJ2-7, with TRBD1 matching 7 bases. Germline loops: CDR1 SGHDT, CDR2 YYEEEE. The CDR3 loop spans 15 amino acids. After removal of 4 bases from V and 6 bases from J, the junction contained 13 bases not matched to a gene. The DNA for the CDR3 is TGTGCCAGCAGCAACCTCCCCGGACAGGCGGCCGAGCAGTACTTC. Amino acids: CASSNLPGQAAEQYF.

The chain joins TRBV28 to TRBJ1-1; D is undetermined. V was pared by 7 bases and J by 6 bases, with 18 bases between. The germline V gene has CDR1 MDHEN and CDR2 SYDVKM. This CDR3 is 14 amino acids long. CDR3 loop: CASIQWEGKAEAFF. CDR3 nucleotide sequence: TGTGCCAGCATCCAATGGGAGGGTAAAGCTGAAGCTTTCTTT.

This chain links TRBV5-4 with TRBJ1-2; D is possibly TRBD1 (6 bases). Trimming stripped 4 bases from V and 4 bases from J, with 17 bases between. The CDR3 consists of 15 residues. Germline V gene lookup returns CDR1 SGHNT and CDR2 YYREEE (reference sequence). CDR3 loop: CASSNPGVDIYGYTF. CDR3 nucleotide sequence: TGTGCCAGCAGCAACCCAGGGGTCGACATCTATGGCTACACCTTC.

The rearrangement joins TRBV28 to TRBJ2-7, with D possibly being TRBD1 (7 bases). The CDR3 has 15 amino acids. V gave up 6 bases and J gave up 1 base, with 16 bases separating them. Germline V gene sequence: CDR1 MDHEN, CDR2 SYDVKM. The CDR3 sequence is CASRPYRGLSYEQYF. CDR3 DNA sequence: TGTGCCAGCAGGCCTTACAGGGGACTTTCCTACGAGCAGTACTTC.

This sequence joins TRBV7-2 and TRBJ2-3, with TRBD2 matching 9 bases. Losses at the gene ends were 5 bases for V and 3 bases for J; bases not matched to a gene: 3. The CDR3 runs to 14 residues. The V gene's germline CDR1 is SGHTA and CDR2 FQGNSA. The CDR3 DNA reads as TGTGCCAGCAGCGGCGGGGGGGCAACAGATACGCAGTATTTT. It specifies CASSGGGATDTQYF.

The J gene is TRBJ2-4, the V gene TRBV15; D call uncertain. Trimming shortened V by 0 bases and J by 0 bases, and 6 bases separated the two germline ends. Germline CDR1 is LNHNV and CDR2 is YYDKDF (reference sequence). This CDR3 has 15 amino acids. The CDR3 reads CATSRDRLAKNIQYF. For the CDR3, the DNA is TGTGCCACCAGCAGAGATCGCTTAGCCAAAAACATTCAGTACTTC.

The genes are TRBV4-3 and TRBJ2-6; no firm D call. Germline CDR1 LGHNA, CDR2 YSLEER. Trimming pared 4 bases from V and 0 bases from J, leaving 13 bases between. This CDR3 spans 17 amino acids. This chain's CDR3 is CASSPEWVISGANVLTF. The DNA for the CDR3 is TGCGCCAGCAGCCCCGAGTGGGTAATCTCTGGGGCCAACGTCCTGACTTTC.

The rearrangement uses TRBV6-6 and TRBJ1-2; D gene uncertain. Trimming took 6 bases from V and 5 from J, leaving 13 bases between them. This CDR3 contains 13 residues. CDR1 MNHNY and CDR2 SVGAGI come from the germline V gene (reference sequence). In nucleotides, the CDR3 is TGTGCCAGCAGGATTCCGTTGGGGTATGGCTACACCTTC. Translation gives CASRIPLGYGYTF.

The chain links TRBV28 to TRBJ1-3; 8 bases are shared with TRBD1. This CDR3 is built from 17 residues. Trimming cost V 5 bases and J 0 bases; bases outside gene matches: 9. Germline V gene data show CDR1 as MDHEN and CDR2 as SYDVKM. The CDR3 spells CASSLRDRFASGNTIYF. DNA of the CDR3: TGTGCCAGCAGTCTCCGGGACAGGTTTGCCTCTGGAAACACCATATATTTT.

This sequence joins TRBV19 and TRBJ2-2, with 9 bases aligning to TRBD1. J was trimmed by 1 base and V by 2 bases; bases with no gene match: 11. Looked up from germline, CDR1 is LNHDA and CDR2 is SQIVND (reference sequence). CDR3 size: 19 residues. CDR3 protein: CASSIPWLGTGLNTGELFF. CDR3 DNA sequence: TGTGCCAGTAGTATACCGTGGCTCGGGACAGGGCTGAACACCGGGGAGCTGTTTTTT.

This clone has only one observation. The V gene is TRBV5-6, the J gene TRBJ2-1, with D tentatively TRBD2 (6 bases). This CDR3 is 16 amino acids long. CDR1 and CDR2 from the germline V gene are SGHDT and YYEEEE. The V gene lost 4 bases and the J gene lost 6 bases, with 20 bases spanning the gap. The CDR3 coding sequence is TGTGCCAGCAGCCGTGGAGGGGCGGGGAAAATCAATGAGCAGTTCTTC. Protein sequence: CASSRGGAGKINEQFF.

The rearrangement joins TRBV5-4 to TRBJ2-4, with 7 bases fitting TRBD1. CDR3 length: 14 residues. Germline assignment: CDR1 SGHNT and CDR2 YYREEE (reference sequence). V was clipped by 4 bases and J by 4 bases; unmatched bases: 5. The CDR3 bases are TGTGCCAGCAGCAGTGGGACAGCTAAAAACATTCAGTACTTC. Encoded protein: CASSSGTAKNIQYF.

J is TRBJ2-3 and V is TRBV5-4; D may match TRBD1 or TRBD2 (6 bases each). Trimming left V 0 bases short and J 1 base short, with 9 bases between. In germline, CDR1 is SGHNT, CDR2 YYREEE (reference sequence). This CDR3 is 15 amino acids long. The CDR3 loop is CASSLGGAGTDTQYF. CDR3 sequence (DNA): TGTGCCAGCAGCTTGGGGGGGGCGGGCACAGATACGCAGTATTTT. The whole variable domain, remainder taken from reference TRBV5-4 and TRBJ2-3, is ETGVTQSPTHLIKTRGQQVTLRCSSQSGHNTVSWYQQALGQGPQFIFQYYREEENGRGNFPPRFSGLQFPNYSSELNVNALELDDSALYLCASSLGGAGTDTQYFGPGTRLTVL.

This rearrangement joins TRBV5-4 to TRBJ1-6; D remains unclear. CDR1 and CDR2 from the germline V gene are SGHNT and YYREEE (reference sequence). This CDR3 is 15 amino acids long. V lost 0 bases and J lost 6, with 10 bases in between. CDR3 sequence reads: CASSLGQSSNSPLHF. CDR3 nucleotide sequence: TGTGCCAGCAGCTTGGGTCAAAGTTCTAATTCACCCCTCCACTTT.